This T cell receptor (beta chain) derives from a study of T cell clones after liver transplantation. CDR3 size: 12 residues. CDR1 is SGHAT and CDR2 is FQNNGV in the germline V gene. Findings and caveats of the study: These preliminary findings come from unstandardized post-transplant sampling times.

Sequencing used immunoSEQ multiplex PCR; TCRdb keeps in-frame clones, though not all of them. This table holds about 120,000 clones, 90% found once. With regard to this clone: Its antigen is still unknown. At one of its ends the junction is not consistent with the germline gene, which may arise from a read error.

This sequence originates from a human patient who received a liver transplant. Some T cells may have come from the graft donor. This chain connects TRBV11-2 to TRBJ2-7; the D is unclear. The specimen was CD4+ T cells from blood, collected 12 months after liver transplant. CDR3 protein: CASSQDPRVQYF. The CDR3 coding sequence is TGCGCCAGCAGCCAAGACCCTAGAGTGCAGTACTTC.